The rows below give T cell receptor beta chains drawn from one sample of a study of blood T cell repertoires in COVID-19. This table comes from immunoSEQ multiplex PCR, and its TCRdb copy is limited to in-frame clones, with some not included. The sample carries some 74,000 clones, 80% to 90% recorded once. Material: peripheral blood. These receptors came from a woman of 80 years or more with active or convalescent COVID-19. The CDR3 runs from the conserved cysteine through the conserved F or W. D genes are given only for firm matches. Clone size, where shown, is once, few, many, or a class for clones that have expanded.

. . TRBJ1-1 TRBV28 CASSPRGEAFF TGTGCCAGCAGCCCTAGAGGTGAAGCTTTCTTT
TRBD1 few TRBJ2-2 TRBV15 CATSRTNLQGRHTGELFF TGTGCCACCAGCAGGACAAACCTACAGGGGCGGCACACCGGGGAGCTGTTTTTT
. once TRBJ2-3 TRBV9 CASSVGSLASTDTQYF TGTGCCAGCAGCGTAGGATCTCTAGCCAGCACAGATACGCAGTATTTT
TRBD2 . TRBJ2-3 TRBV28 CASSARTSGTSTDTQYF TGTGCCAGCAGTGCCCGGACTAGCGGGACCAGCACAGATACGCAGTATTTT
. . TRBJ1-1 TRBV5-1 CASSTGDLTPNTEAFF TGCGCCAGCAGTACGGGGGACCTTACCCCGAACACTGAAGCTTTCTTT
TRBD1 . TRBJ2-7 TRBV6-2/TRBV6-3 CASSQEDRVHYEQYF TGTGCCAGCAGTCAAGAGGACAGGGTCCACTACGAGCAGTACTTC
. many TRBJ1-5 TRBV2 CASSWTRDQPQHF TGTGCCAGCAGTTGGACAAGGGATCAGCCCCAGCATTTT
. . TRBJ2-1 TRBV30 CAWRRGGYNEQFF TGTGCCTGGCGAAGGGGGGGCTACAATGAGCAGTTCTTC
TRBD2 . TRBJ2-2 TRBV2 CASSEGLAGGWAGELFF TGTGCCAGCAGTGAAGGGCTAGCGGGAGGATGGGCCGGGGAGCTGTTTTTT
. . TRBJ2-7 TRBV2 CASSELPRGSYEQYF TGTGCCAGCAGTGAATTACCTAGGGGATCCTACGAGCAGTACTTC
. . TRBJ1-5 TRBV27 CASSLNLYQPQHF TGTGCCAGCAGTTTAAATCTGTATCAGCCCCAGCATTTT
. . TRBJ2-3 TRBV4-1 CASSQGRNREDTQYF TGCGCCAGCAGCCAAGGGCGGAACCGGGAAGATACGCAGTATTTT
TRBD1 . TRBJ2-1 TRBV10-3 CAINDRADYNEQFF TGTGCCATCAACGACAGGGCAGACTACAATGAGCAGTTCTTC
. few TRBJ1-5 TRBV7-2 CASSLNPGDQPQHF TGTGCCAGCAGCTTAAATCCAGGGGATCAGCCCCAGCATTTT